This T cell receptor (beta chain) is drawn from a study of T cells after posttransplantation cyclophosphamide (dated by TCRdb to about 2016). Context from the whole study: T cell repertoire reconstitution was tracked by TRB sequencing after myeloablative bone marrow transplantation in which posttransplantation cyclophosphamide was used as GVHD prophylaxis. Antigen receptor sequencing covered samples from 35 to 40 PTCy-treated patients and around 15 of their related bone marrow donors. Blood from every one of the 34 PTCy patients who had 1-year posttransplant specimens underwent TRB sequencing. Up to 3 additional blood samples from 2 to 5.2 years after transplant were also TRB-sequenced in 3 patients, as was pretransplant blood from a handful of patients. TRA and TRB clonality were tightly correlated in roughly ten samples, so subsequent TCR analyses focused on TRB only. Public TRB sequences were searched against a database of over 3,500 sequences associated with responses to pathogens, tumor antigens, self-antigens and alloantigens. Overall study results and their limits: At 1-2 months, donor-recipient similarity was low but rose over the first year, and the later blood repertoires were often dominated by donor CD8+ memory clones. Across approximately 41 patients, TRB clonality was highly associated with recipient CMV seropositivity and CMV reactivation, and PTCy diversity was similar to diversity in CNI/methotrexate controls. The TRB repertoires of T cells infiltrating skin or the GI tract showed only limited overlap with the TRB repertoires found in blood.

PTCy-treated patients were drawn from a prospective multi-institutional clinical trial. Peripheral blood and bone marrow mononuclear cells were isolated by Ficoll-Hypaque density centrifugation and cryopreserved. The germline V gene (reference sequence) yields GTSNPN for CDR1 and SVGIG for CDR2. Relative to germline, V is 5 bases shorter and J is 7 bases shorter, with 8 bases between their ends. The CDR3 goes from the cysteine to the phenylalanine over 11 residues. Only the CDR3 part of the read is kept: 33 bases, read in frame from the first base. Details on this clone: Its target antigen remains unknown. No clone much larger than this one lies a single base away; base qualities are absent.

Genomic DNA was the input for TRB sequencing, which was run either with the immunoSEQ assay at survey resolution or with the hsTCRB kit. On the authors' methods: The immunoSEQ software handled initial read processing, and the LymphoSeq R package was used for repertoire analyses. Clonality was computed as 1 minus normalized Shannon entropy; Gini coefficient was also calculated for each TRB dataset. To infer phenotypes in unsorted samples, TRB sequences from sorted subsets of the recipient or donor were mapped onto the unsorted samples of the same recipient. As stored in TCRdb, this immuneACCESS dataset retains in-frame rearrangements with V and J assigned. A fraction of the clones does not appear; measured against another copy, unresolved V genes explain less than half of the discrepancy, and the remainder lacks a known reason. The V and J calls and clone size come from that table; D and trimming were worked out from the DNA. For this sample there are 50,000 to 55,000 clones; 86% appear just once. About 3% of the sample rests with the top ten.

Sequences were obtained from PBMCs. This receptor chain uses TRBV30 and TRBJ2-2; the D gene remains uncertain. This clonotype originated in a man younger than 40 with a blood cancer, CMV-positive, and with a related stem cell donor. The DNA reads TGTGCCTGGGGTCGCGGCGGGGAGCTGTTTTTT. The encoded protein is CAWGRGGELFF.